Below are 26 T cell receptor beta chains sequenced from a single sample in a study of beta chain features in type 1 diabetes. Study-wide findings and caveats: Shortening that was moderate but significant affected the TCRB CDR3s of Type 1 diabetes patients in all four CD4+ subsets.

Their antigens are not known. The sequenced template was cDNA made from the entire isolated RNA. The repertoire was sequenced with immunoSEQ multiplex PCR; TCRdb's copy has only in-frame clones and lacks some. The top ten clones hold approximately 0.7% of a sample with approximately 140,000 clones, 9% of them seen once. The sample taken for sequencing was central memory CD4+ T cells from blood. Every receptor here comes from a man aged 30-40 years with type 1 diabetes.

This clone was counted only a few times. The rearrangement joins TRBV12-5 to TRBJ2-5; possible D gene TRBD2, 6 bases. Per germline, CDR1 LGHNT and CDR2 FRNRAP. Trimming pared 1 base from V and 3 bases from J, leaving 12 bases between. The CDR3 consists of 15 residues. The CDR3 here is CASGLGPGGEETQYF. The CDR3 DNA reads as TGTGCTAGTGGTTTGGGGCCTGGAGGGGAAGAGACCCAGTACTTC.

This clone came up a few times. The CDR3 DNA reads as TGTGCCAGCAGCCAAGAGGTAGGAGGGGCCTACGAGCAGTACTTC. Translation gives CASSQEVGGAYEQYF. The rearrangement links TRBV5-4 to TRBJ2-7, with TRBD2 as a possible D gene (6 bases). Looked up from germline, CDR1 is SGHNT and CDR2 is YYREEE (reference sequence). Trimming removed 4 bases at V and 2 bases at J, with 16 bases between. There are 15 residues in the CDR3.

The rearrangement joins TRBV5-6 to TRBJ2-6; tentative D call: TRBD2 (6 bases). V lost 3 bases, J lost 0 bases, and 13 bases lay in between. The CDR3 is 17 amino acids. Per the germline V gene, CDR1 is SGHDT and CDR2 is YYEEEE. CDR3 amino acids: CASSWGTLSSGANVLTF. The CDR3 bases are TGTGCCAGCAGCTGGGGGACTTTGAGCTCTGGGGCCAACGTCCTGACTTTC.

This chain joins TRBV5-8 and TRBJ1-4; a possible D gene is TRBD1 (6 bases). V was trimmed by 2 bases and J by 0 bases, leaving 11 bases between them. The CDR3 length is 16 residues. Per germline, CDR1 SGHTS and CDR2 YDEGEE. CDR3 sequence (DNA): TGTGCCAGCAGCTTTTCAGGGGCTACAACTAATGAAAAACTGTTTTTT. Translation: CASSFSGATTNEKLFF. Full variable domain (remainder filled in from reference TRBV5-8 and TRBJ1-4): EAGVTQSPTHLIKTRGQQATLRCSPISGHTSVYWYQQALGLGLQFLLWYDEGEERNRGNFPPRFSGRQFPNYSSELNVNALELEDSALYLCASSFSGATTNEKLFFGSGTQLSVL.

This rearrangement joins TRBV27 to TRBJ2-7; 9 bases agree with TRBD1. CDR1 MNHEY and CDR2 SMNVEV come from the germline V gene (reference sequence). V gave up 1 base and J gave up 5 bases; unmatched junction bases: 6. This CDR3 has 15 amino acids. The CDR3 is CASSLWDRVNHEQYF. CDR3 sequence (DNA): TGTGCCAGCAGTTTATGGGACAGGGTTAACCACGAGCAGTACTTC.

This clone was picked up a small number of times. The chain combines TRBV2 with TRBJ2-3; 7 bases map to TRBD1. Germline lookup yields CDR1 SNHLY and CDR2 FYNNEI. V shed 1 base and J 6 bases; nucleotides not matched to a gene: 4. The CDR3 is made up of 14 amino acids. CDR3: CASSEEGAGDTQYF. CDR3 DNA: TGTGCCAGCAGTGAAGAGGGGGCAGGGGATACGCAGTATTTT.

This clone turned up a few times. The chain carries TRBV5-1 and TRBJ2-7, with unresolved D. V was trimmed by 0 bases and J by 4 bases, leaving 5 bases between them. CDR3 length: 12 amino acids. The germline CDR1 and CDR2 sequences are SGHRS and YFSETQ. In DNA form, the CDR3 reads TGCGCCAGCAGCTTGGACGGGTACGAGCAGTACTTC. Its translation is CASSLDGYEQYF.

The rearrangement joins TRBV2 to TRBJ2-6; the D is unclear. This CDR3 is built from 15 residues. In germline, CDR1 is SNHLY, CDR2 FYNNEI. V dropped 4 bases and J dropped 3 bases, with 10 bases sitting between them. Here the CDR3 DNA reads TGTGCCAGCAGTGGAGGTTCGTTTGGGGCCAACGTCCTGACTTTC. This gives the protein CASSGGSFGANVLTF.

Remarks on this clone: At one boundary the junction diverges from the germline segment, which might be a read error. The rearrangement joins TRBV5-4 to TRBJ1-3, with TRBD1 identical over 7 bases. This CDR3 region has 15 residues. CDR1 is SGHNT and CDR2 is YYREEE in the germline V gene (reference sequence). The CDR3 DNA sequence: TGCGCCAGCAGCCAGGGGACAGCGGCTGGAAACACCATATATTTT. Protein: CASSQGTAAGNTIYF.

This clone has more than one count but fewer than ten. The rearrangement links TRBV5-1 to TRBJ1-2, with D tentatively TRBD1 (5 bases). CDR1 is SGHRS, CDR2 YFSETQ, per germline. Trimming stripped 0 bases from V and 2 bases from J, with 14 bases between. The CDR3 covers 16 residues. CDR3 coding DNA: TGCGCCAGCAGCTTGGTAGGTCAGGGATCCAACTATGGCTACACCTTC. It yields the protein CASSLVGQGSNYGYTF.

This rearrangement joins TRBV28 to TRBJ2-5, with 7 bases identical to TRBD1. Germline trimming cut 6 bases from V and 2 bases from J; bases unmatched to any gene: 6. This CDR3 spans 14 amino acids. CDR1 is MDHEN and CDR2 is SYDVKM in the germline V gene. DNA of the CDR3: TGTGCCAGCAGATCTGGGACAGCTCAAGAGACCCAGTACTTC. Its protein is CASRSGTAQETQYF. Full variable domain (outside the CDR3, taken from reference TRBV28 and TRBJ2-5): DVKVTQSSRYLVKRTGEKVFLECVQDMDHENMFWYRQDPGLGLRLIYFSYDVKMKEKGDIPEGYSVSREKKERFSLILESASTNQTSMYLCASRSGTAQETQYFGPGTRLLVL.

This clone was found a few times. CDR3 DNA: TGCAGCGTTTCTTCGACAGGGGGAGGCTACACCTTC. It is translated as CSVSSTGGGYTF. This rearrangement joins TRBV29-1 to TRBJ1-2; 9 bases agree with TRBD1. CDR3 length equals 12 residues. CDR1 is SQVTM, CDR2 ANQGSEA, per germline. Trimming at V came to 5 bases and at J to 8 bases, leaving 6 bases not matched to a gene.

CDR3 in amino acids: CASGTGTTRNTIYF. CDR3 coding DNA: TGTGCCAGCGGGACAGGCACCACCCGAAACACCATATATTTT. The genes are TRBV7-9 and TRBJ1-3; 8 bases agree with TRBD1. The J segment lost 5 bases and the V segment lost 8 bases, leaving 8 bases of the junction unmatched. Germline lookup yields CDR1 SEHNR and CDR2 FQNEAQ (reference sequence). The CDR3 spans 14 residues.

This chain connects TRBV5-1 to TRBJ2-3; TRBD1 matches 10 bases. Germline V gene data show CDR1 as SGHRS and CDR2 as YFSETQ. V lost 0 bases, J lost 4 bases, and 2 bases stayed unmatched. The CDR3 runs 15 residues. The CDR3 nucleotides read TGCGCCAGCAGCTTGGGTGACAGGGGGCCAGATACGCAGTATTTT. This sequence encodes CASSLGDRGPDTQYF.

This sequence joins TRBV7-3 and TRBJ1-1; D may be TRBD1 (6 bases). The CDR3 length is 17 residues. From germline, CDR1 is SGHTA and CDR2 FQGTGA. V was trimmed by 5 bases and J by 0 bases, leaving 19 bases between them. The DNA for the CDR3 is TGTGCCAGCAGCCCCGGGGGGGGGCGAAGATTGAACACTGAAGCTTTCTTT. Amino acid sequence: CASSPGGGRRLNTEAFF.

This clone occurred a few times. CDR3: CASSLGDFSNQPQHF. In nucleotides, the CDR3 is TGCGCCAGCAGCTTAGGGGATTTTAGCAATCAGCCCCAGCATTTT. This chain links TRBV5-1 with TRBJ1-5, with D perhaps matching TRBD1 (5 bases). CDR1 SGHRS and CDR2 YFSETQ come from the germline V gene. This CDR3 has 15 amino acids. The V end was cut by 2 bases, the J end by 0 bases, with 9 bases between.

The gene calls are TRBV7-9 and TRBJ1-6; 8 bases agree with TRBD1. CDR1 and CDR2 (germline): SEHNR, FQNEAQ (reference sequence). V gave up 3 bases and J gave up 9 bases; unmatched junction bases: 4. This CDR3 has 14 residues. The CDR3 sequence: CASSLDRVGSPLHF. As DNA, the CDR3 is TGTGCCAGCAGCTTGGACAGGGTCGGTTCACCCCTCCACTTT. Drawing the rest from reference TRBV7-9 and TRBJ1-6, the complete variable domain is DTGVSQNPRHKITKRGQNVTFRCDPISEHNRLYWYRQTLGQGPEFLTYFQNEAQLEKSRLLSDRFSAERPKGSFSTLEIQRTEQGDSAMYLCASSLDRVGSPLHFGNGTRLTVT.

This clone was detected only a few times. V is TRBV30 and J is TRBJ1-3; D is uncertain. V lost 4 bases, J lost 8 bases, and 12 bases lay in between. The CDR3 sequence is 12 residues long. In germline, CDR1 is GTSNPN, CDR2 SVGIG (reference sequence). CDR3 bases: TGTGCCTGGACCCCGCAGGCTGACACCATATATTTT. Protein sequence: CAWTPQADTIYF.

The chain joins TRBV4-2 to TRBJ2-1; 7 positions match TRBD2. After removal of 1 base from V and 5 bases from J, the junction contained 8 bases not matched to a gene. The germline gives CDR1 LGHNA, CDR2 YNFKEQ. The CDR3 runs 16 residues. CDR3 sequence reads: CASSQGRAGRNNEQFF. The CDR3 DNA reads TGTGCCAGCAGCCAAGGTCGAGCGGGGCGGAACAATGAGCAGTTCTTC.

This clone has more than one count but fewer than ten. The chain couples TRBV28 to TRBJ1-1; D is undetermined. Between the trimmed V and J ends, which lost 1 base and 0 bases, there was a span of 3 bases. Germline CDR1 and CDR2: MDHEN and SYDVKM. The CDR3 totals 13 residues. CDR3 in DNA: TGTGCCAGCAGTTTATTCATGAACACTGAAGCTTTCTTT. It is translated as CASSLFMNTEAFF.

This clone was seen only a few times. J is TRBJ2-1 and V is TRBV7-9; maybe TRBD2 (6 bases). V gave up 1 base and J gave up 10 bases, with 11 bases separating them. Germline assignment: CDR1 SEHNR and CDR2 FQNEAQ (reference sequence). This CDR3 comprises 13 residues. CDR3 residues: CASSLELEGEQFF. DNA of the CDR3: TGTGCCAGCAGCTTAGAGTTGGAGGGGGAGCAGTTCTTC.

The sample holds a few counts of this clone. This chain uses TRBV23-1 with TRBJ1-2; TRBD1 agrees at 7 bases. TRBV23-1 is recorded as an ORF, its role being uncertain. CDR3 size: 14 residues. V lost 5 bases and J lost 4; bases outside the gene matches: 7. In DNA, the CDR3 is TGCGCCAGCAGTTCACAGGGGCCCTCCTATGGCTACACCTTC. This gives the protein CASSSQGPSYGYTF.

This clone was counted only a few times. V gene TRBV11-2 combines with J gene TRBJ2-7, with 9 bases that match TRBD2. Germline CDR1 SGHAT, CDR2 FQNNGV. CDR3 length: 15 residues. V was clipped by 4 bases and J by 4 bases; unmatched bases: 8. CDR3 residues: CASSSQAGGSYEQYF. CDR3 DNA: TGTGCCAGCAGCTCCCAAGCGGGGGGATCTTACGAGCAGTACTTC. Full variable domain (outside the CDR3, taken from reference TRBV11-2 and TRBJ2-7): EAGVAQSPRYKIIEKRQSVAFWCNPISGHATLYWYQQILGQGPKLLIQFQNNGVVDDSQLPKDRFSAERLKGVDSTLKIQPAKLEDSAVYLCASSSQAGGSYEQYFGPGTRLTVT.

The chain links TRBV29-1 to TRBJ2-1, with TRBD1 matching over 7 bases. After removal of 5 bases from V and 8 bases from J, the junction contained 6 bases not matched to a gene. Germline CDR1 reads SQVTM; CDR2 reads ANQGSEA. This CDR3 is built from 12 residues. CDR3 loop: CSVSVQGHEQFF. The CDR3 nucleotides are TGCAGCGTTTCGGTACAGGGGCATGAGCAGTTCTTC.

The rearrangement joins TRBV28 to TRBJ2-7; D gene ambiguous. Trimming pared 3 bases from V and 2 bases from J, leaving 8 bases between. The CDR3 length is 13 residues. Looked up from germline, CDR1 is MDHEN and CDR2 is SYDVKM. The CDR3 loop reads CASSLPTTYEQYF. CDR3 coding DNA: TGTGCCAGCAGTTTGCCCACAACCTACGAGCAGTACTTC.

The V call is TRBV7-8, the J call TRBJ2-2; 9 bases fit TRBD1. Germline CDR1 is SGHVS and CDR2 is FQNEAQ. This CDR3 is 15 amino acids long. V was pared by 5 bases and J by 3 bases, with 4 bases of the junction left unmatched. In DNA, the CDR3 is TGTGCCAGCAGCGGACAGGGGATCGACACCGGGGAGCTGTTTTTT. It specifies CASSGQGIDTGELFF.